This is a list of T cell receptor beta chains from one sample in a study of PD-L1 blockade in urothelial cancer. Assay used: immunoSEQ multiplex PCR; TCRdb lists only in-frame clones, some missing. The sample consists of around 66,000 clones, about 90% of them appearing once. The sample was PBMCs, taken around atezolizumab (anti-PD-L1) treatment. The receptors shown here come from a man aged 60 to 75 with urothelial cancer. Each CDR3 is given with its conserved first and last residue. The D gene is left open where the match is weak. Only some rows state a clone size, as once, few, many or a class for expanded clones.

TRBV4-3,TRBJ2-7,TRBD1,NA,TGCGCCAGCAGCCGACAGGGGACGATTTACGAGCAGTACTTC,CASSRQGTIYEQYF
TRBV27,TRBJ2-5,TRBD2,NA,TGTGCCAGCAGGCGGACTAGCGGAGTTCGGGAGACCCAGTACTTC,CASRRTSGVRETQYF
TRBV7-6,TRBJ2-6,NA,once,TGTGCCAGCAGCTTCCACAGGGCGGCCGGGGCCAACGTCCTGACTTTC,CASSFHRAAGANVLTF
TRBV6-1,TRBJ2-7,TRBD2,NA,TGTGCCAGCGGGACTAGCGGGGGCCACGAGCAGTACTTC,CASGTSGGHEQYF
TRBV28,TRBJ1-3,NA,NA,TGTGCCAGCAGACATATAGACAGCAGAAACACCATATATTTT,CASRHIDSRNTIYF
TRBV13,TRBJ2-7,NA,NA,TGTGCCAGCAGCTTAGGCACCCGGGGCGAGCAGTACTTC,CASSLGTRGEQYF
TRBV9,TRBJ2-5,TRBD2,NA,TGTGCCAGCAGCGTAGGGGTAGCGGGGGAGGAGACCCAGTACTTC,CASSVGVAGEETQYF
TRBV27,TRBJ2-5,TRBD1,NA,TGTGCCAGCAGTTCACTCCGGGACAGGGGGGACCAAGAGACCCAGTACTTC,CASSSLRDRGDQETQYF
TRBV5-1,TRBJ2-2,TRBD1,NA,TGCGCCAGCAGCCTACCGGGACAGTACACCGGGGAGCTGTTTTTT,CASSLPGQYTGELFF
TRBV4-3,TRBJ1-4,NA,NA,TGCGCCAGCAGCCAAGAACTCGTCGCGCTCGGGGAAAAACTGTTTTTT,CASSQELVALGEKLFF
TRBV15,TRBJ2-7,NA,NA,TGTGCCACCAGCAGTCCGACAGAACACTCCTACGAGCAGTACTTC,CATSSPTEHSYEQYF
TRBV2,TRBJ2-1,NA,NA,TGTGCCAGCACTCTTCAGGGGTCAGCCTACAATGAGCAGTTCTTC,CASTLQGSAYNEQFF
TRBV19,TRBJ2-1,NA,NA,TGTGCCAGTAGGCCCTCAGGGGGAGGCTCCTACAATGAGCAGTTCTTC,CASRPSGGGSYNEQFF
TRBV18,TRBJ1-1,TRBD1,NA,TGTGCCAGCTCACCACCCTTGGGGACAGCCACTGAAGCTTTCTTT,CASSPPLGTATEAFF
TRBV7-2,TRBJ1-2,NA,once,TGTGCCAGCAGCTTAGCGAGGACAGATTACTATGGCTACACCTTC,CASSLARTDYYGYTF
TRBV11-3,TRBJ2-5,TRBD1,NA,TGTGCCAGCAGCTCCCGGACAGGTCCAGAGACCCAGTACTTC,CASSSRTGPETQYF
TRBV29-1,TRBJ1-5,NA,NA,TGCAGCGCCCTCCTTGGTGGAGGATCAAAGCCCCAGCATTTT,CSALLGGGSKPQHF
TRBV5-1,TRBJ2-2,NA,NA,TGCGCCAGCAGCTTAGGGGGGGCGAACACCGGGGAGCTGTTTTTT,CASSLGGANTGELFF
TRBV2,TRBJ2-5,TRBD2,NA,TGTGCCAGCAGGGGGACTAGCGGGGATGAGACCCAGTACTTC,CASRGTSGDETQYF
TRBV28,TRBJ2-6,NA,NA,TGTGCCAGCATCGACAGCTCTGGGGCCAACGTCCTGACTTTC,CASIDSSGANVLTF
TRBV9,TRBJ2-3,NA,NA,TGTGCCAGCAGCGTAGATTTATTGGGCCTAGATACGCAGTATTTT,CASSVDLLGLDTQYF
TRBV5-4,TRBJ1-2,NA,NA,TGTGCCTCAGCCGGTGGGGGGGCGTCCCGCTACACCTTC,CASAGGGASRYTF
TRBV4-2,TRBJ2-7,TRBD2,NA,TGTGCCAGCAGCCAAGAGGTCTGGCGGGGGGCCTACGAGCAGTACTTC,CASSQEVWRGAYEQYF
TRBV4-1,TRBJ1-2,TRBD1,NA,TGCGCCAGCAGCCAAGTACAGGGGTCGGACTATGGCTACACCTTC,CASSQVQGSDYGYTF
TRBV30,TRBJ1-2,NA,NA,TGTGCCTGGAAAGACAGTAACTATGGCTACACCTTC,CAWKDSNYGYTF
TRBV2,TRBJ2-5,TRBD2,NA,TGTGCCAGCAGTGCTCAAGCGGGGCTGGGAGAGACCCAGTACTTC,CASSAQAGLGETQYF
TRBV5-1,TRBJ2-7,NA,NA,TGCGCCAGCAGCTCCGACGGAGCCGAGCAGTACTTC,CASSSDGAEQYF
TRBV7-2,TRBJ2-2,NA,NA,TGTGCCAGCACCCTACGACAGATGAACACCGGGGAGCTGTTTTTT,CASTLRQMNTGELFF
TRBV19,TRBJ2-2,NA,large,TGTGCCAGTAGTATCTACGGGGGATCCACCGGGGAGCTGTTTTTT,CASSIYGGSTGELFF
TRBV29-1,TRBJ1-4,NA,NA,TGCAGCGTTGAAATCCTAGCCGCAGCTAATGAAAAACTGTTTTTT,CSVEILAAANEKLFF
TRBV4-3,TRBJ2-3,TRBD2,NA,TGCGCCAGCAGCCATAGGGGCGGGGCGGGAGTGAGCACAGATACGCAGTATTTT,CASSHRGGAGVSTDTQYF
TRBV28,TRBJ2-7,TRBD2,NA,TGTGCCAGCGGGGGACTAGCGCTACACTACGAGCAGTACTTC,CASGGLALHYEQYF
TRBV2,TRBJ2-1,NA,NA,TGTGCCAGCAGCCTAAACAGCAATGAGCAGTTCTTC,CASSLNSNEQFF
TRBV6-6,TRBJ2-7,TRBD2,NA,TGTGCCAGCAAACCTCTTGGCGGGGGTTCTACCTACGAGCAGTACTTC,CASKPLGGGSTYEQYF
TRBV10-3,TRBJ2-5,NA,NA,TGTGCCATCAGTGTTCTTGGACAGTTGGAGACCCAGTACTTC,CAISVLGQLETQYF
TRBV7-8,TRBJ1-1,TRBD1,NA,TGTGCCAGCAGCCGACACAGGGGGGGTGAAGCTTTCTTT,CASSRHRGGEAFF
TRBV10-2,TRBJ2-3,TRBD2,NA,TGCGCCAGCCATTTTGGGATTCGGGCTAGCGGGAGGCCAAGAAGCACAGATACGCAGTATTTT,CASHFGIRASGRPRSTDTQYF
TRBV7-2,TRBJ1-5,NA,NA,TGTGCCAGCAGCTTAGAGCCGCCACGGAGCAATCAGCCCCAGCATTTT,CASSLEPPRSNQPQHF
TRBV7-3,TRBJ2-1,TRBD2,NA,TGTGCCAGCAGCCAAAGACTAGCGGGATACAATGAGCAGTTCTTC,CASSQRLAGYNEQFF
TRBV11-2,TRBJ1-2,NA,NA,TGTGCCAGCAGCTTAGCGGGGAGCTATGGCTACACCTTC,CASSLAGSYGYTF
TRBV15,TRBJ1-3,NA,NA,TGTGCCACCTCGGCGCCTCTCGAGGGCGATTTCTCTGGAAACACCATATATTTT,CATSAPLEGDFSGNTIYF
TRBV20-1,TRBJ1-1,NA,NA,TGCAGTGCTAGGGTAGGAGGAGCTTTCTTT,CSARVGGAFF
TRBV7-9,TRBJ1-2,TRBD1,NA,TGTGCCAGCAGCTACCCCGGGGACAGGGGTTGGGATGGCTACACCTTC,CASSYPGDRGWDGYTF
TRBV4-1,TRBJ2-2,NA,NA,TGCGCCAGCAGCTCCGTACGGGGCACCGGGGAGCTGTTTTTT,CASSSVRGTGELFF
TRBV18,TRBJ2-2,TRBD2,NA,TGTGCCAGCTCCCCACTAGCGGGAGGAGGCACCGGGGAGCTGTTTTTT,CASSPLAGGGTGELFF
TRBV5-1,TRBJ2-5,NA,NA,TGCGCCAGCACGGGGGACCAAGAGACCCAGTACTTC,CASTGDQETQYF
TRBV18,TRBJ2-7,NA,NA,TGTGCCAGCTCACCACCCCCCACGGCCTACGAGCAGTACTTC,CASSPPPTAYEQYF
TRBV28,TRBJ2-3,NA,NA,TGTGCCAGCAGCCTAGTTGATACGCAGTATTTT,CASSLVDTQYF
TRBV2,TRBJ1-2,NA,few,TGTGCCAGCAGTGAAGTGCGTGTTAACTATGGCTACACCTTC,CASSEVRVNYGYTF